The sequence of this T cell receptor beta chain was determined in a study of blood T cell repertoires in COVID-19. Turning to the study itself: T cells, B-cell-depleted T cells, or PBMCs provided the cDNA or gDNA that served as material.

Only a few counts were recorded for this clone. The germline gives CDR1 SGHNT, CDR2 YENEEA. The junction had 2 bases not matched to a gene; V was cut back by 1 base and J by 4 bases. This CDR3 contains 14 residues. The method was immunoSEQ multiplex PCR; TCRdb's version includes in-frame clones alone and lacks a portion of them. The table has hundreds of thousands of clones, 85% seen once. The sequenced material came from peripheral blood. The V gene is TRBV11-3, the J gene TRBJ1-1, with 8 positions matching TRBD1. The receptor comes from a woman between 18 and 30 years old with acute or convalescent COVID-19. The CDR3: CASSLGTGFTEAFF. The CDR3 DNA reads as TGTGCCAGCAGCTTAGGGACAGGGTTCACTGAAGCTTTCTTT. Full variable domain (remainder filled in from reference TRBV11-3 and TRBJ1-1): EAGVVQSPRYKIIEKKQPVAFWCNPISGHNTLYWYLQNLGQGPELLIRYENEEAVDDSQLPKDRFSAERLKGVDSTLKIQPAELGDSAVYLCASSLGTGFTEAFFGQGTRLTVV.